These 20 T cell receptor beta chains share one sample of origin, sequenced in a study of T-cell memory formation after mild COVID-19. TCRdb re-derived calls from the 5' RACE reads in MiXCR, one entry per CDR3 protein. The repertoire consists of more than 150,000 distinct CDR3 sequences, with around 20% occurring once and the leading ten covering more than 3%. The sample consisted of PBMCs or a T cell subset sorted from them (not recorded which). The receptors here all came from a man between 18 and 29 years old who had mild COVID-19 (a few samples of this study predate the infection). Cell type and time point are not known.

This clonotype came up a few times. J is TRBJ1-1 and V is TRBV5-1; D possibly corresponds to TRBD1 (5 bases). Germline V gene data show CDR1 as SGHRS and CDR2 as YFSETQ. The CDR3 is made up of 12 amino acids. The V end was cut by 4 bases, the J end by 6 bases, with 10 bases between. The CDR3 bases are TGCGCCAGCAGCATCTTGGGGGCTGAAGCTTTCTTT. Translated, it gives CASSILGAEAFF. The full variable domain, completed using reference TRBV5-1 and TRBJ1-1, is KAGVTQTPRYLIKTRGQQVTLSCSPISGHRSVSWYQQTPGQGLQFLFEYFSETQRNKGNFPGRFSGRQFSNSRSEMNVSTLELGDSALYLCASSILGAEAFFGQGTRLTVV.

This chain links TRBV5-1 with TRBJ2-5, with D perhaps matching TRBD1 (6 bases). The length of the CDR3 is 16 residues. V was pared by 0 bases and J by 5 bases, with 17 bases between. Germline CDR1 reads SGHRS; CDR2 reads YFSETQ. DNA for the CDR3: TGCGCCAGCAGCTTGGGACTTCAGGGGACGCGGGAGACCCAGTACTTC. This sequence encodes CASSLGLQGTRETQYF.

This clonotype has just a few counts. The chain recombines TRBV20-1 with TRBJ1-5, with TRBD1 matching over 8 bases. The CDR3 runs to 14 residues. The germline gives CDR1 DFQATT, CDR2 SNEGSKA (reference sequence). V dropped 2 bases and J dropped 1; count of bases not matched to a gene: 1. For the CDR3, the DNA is TGCAGTGCTAGACAGGGGGCGAGCAATCAGCCCCAGCATTTT. It is translated as CSARQGASNQPQHF.

Only a few counts were recorded for this clonotype. The chain uses TRBV6-2 or TRBV6-3 and TRBJ1-2; the D is unclear. Trimming took off 0 bases at V and 7 bases at J, with 9 bases between the two ends. There are 13 residues in the CDR3. CDR1 and CDR2 (germline): MNHEY, SVGEGT. The CDR3 nucleotides read TGTGCCAGCAGTTACTCGGCAGGCGGTGGCTACACCTTC. Its protein product is CASSYSAGGGYTF.

This clonotype occurred a few times. The chain has TRBV5-1 and TRBJ1-2, with D tentatively TRBD1 (6 bases). V was clipped by 3 bases and J by 3 bases, with 9 bases between them. Per germline, CDR1 SGHRS and CDR2 YFSETQ. This CDR3 is 13 amino acids long. The CDR3, as DNA: TGCGCCAGCAGCTCACAGGGCCACTATGGCTACACCTTC. It translates to CASSSQGHYGYTF.

The rearrangement links TRBV7-2 to TRBJ2-5; 10 positions match TRBD1. The CDR3 spans 15 residues. The J segment lost 5 bases and the V segment lost 5 bases, leaving 8 bases of the junction unmatched. Germline V lookup: CDR1 SGHTA, CDR2 FQGNSA. CDR3 sequence (DNA): TGTGCCAGCAGCGAAGGACAGGGGGGATGGGAGACCCAGTACTTC. It specifies CASSEGQGGWETQYF.

In its sample, this clonotype was seen a few times. The V gene is TRBV2, the J gene TRBJ2-5; maybe TRBD1 (6 bases). V was clipped by 8 bases and J by 2 bases, with 15 bases between them. Germline V gene lookup returns CDR1 SNHLY and CDR2 FYNNEI. The CDR3 spans 14 residues. The CDR3 spells CASRKDRPQETQYF. The CDR3 DNA reads as TGTGCCAGCCGGAAGGACAGACCTCAAGAGACCCAGTACTTC.

In its sample, this clonotype was seen a few times. The rearrangement links TRBV12-3 or TRBV12-4 to TRBJ1-5; D uncertain. V lost 5 bases and J 2 bases, leaving 16 bases between the germline ends. CDR3 size: 16 residues. In DNA, the CDR3 is TGTGCCAGCAGTCCGTCCTTCGGTTCCGGCAATCAGCCCCAGCATTTT. It yields the protein CASSPSFGSGNQPQHF.

There are a few counts of this clonotype. This rearrangement joins TRBV6-5 to TRBJ2-1; perhaps D is TRBD1 or TRBD2 (6 bases each). V was shortened by 2 bases and J by 9 bases, with 14 bases between the two germline ends. Per the germline V gene, CDR1 is MNHEY and CDR2 is SVGAGI. The CDR3 is made up of 14 amino acids. This CDR3 is CASSYRGPDSEQFF. The CDR3 bases are TGTGCCAGCAGTTACCGGGGGCCTGATAGTGAGCAGTTCTTC.

There are many counts of this clonotype. The chain recombines TRBV4-2 with TRBJ2-1; D gene ambiguous. This CDR3 region has 14 residues. V gave up 2 bases and J gave up 5 bases, with 10 bases separating them. From germline, CDR1 is LGHNA and CDR2 YNFKEQ. For the CDR3, the DNA is TGTGCCAGCAGCCAAAGTCTTGTAGACAATGAGCAGTTCTTC. Its protein is CASSQSLVDNEQFF.

This clonotype was observed a handful of times. CDR3 sequence reads: CASSVDPTSDTQYF. The CDR3 bases are TGTGCCAGCAGCGTAGATCCGACTTCAGATACGCAGTATTTT. The chain uses TRBV9 and TRBJ2-3; D remains unclear. CDR3 length: 14 amino acids. V shed 0 bases and J shed 4 bases, with 9 bases lying between them. Germline V CDR1 and CDR2: SGDLS, YYNGEE. The full variable domain, in which reference TRBV9 and TRBJ2-3 provide the parts outside the CDR3, is DSGVTQTPKHLITATGQRVTLRCSPRSGDLSVYWYQQSLDQGLQFLIQYYNGEERAKGNILERFSAQQFPDLHSELNLSSLELGDSALYFCASSVDPTSDTQYFGPGTRLTVL.

This clonotype was detected only a few times. The gene calls are TRBV29-1 and TRBJ2-7, with D maybe TRBD2 (6 bases). V lost 7 bases and J lost 5, with 21 bases in between. This CDR3 spans 14 amino acids. CDR1 and CDR2 (germline): SQVTM, ANQGSEA. CDR3 protein: CSGVEGWTPDEQYF. The DNA for the CDR3 is TGCAGCGGGGTGGAGGGTTGGACCCCCGACGAGCAGTACTTC.

This clonotype was seen a few times. The chain employs TRBV7-9 and TRBJ1-6; the D gene is possibly TRBD1 (5 bases). The V end lost 1 base, the J end lost 5 bases, and 12 bases lay between the germline ends. CDR1 SEHNR and CDR2 FQNEAQ come from the germline V gene (reference sequence). The length of the CDR3 is 16 residues. CDR3 sequence reads: CASSLDRTKNNSPLHF. CDR3 bases: TGTGCCAGCAGCTTAGACAGGACGAAGAATAATTCACCCCTCCACTTT.

V usage is TRBV12-5 and J usage is TRBJ2-4, with TRBD1 identical over 8 bases. Germline CDR1 and CDR2: LGHNT and FRNRAP. The junction had 6 bases not matched to a gene; V was cut back by 6 bases and J by 5 bases. CDR3 length: 14 amino acids. The CDR3 sequence: CASGLTGAENIQYF. The CDR3 coding sequence is TGTGCTAGTGGCCTGACAGGGGCAGAAAACATTCAGTACTTC.

There are a few counts of this clonotype. In DNA form, the CDR3 reads TGTGCCAGCTCATGGACAGAAGAGAACACTGAAGCTTTCTTT. Encoded protein: CASSWTEENTEAFF. The rearrangement uses TRBV18 and TRBJ1-1, with TRBD1 as a possible D gene (6 bases). CDR1 KGHSH and CDR2 LQKENI come from the germline V gene. The V gene lost 5 bases and the J gene lost 1 base, with 11 bases spanning the gap. This CDR3 is 14 amino acids long.

The DNA for the CDR3 is TGTGCCAGCAGCTTAGGGTTTCAGCCCCAGCATTTT. Encoded protein: CASSLGFQPQHF. This chain joins TRBV7-2 and TRBJ1-5; D call uncertain. The CDR3 sequence is 12 residues long. The germline CDR1 and CDR2 sequences are SGHTA and FQGNSA. Deletions cut 1 base from V and 6 bases from J, with 4 bases between.

The chain employs TRBV10-1 and TRBJ2-1; D possibly matches TRBD1 or TRBD2 (5 bases each). V was cut by 0 bases and J by 10 bases, with 16 bases left in between. CDR3 length equals 15 residues. The germline V gene has CDR1 WNHNN and CDR2 SYGVQD (reference sequence). The CDR3 sequence is CASSESRYWGTEQFF. Written as DNA, the CDR3 is TGCGCCAGCAGTGAGTCGAGGTACTGGGGGACCGAGCAGTTCTTC.

This sequence joins TRBV20-1 and TRBJ2-1; 8 bases are a match to TRBD2. The CDR3 runs 14 residues. Per germline, CDR1 DFQATT and CDR2 SNEGSKA (reference sequence). The DNA for the CDR3 is TGCAGCACGGACGGGAGGGCCAACAACAATGAGCAGTTCTTC. It codes for CSTDGRANNNEQFF.

This clonotype was seen a handful of times. The rearrangement links TRBV18 to TRBJ2-3, with TRBD2 matching over 12 bases. Per germline, CDR1 KGHSH and CDR2 LQKENI. This CDR3 is 16 amino acids long. The J segment lost 2 bases and the V segment lost 2 bases, leaving 2 bases of the junction unmatched. CDR3 sequence reads: CASSPRTSGTTDTQYF. CDR3 coding DNA: TGTGCCAGCTCACCAAGGACTAGCGGGACCACAGATACGCAGTATTTT.

This clonotype was seen more than once but under ten times. The genes are TRBV19 and TRBJ2-3; tentatively, D is TRBD2 (5 bases). CDR1 and CDR2 from the germline V gene are LNHDA and SQIVND (reference sequence). V was trimmed by 8 bases and J by 6 bases, leaving 12 bases between them. This CDR3 region has 12 residues. The CDR3 nucleotides are TGTGCCAGTGGAATGAGGGTCGATACGCAGTATTTT. This encodes CASGMRVDTQYF.